The 21 T cell receptor beta chains presented below share a single source sample, sequenced in a study of blood T cell repertoires in COVID-19 (TCRdb year 2020). Libraries were constructed by the immunoSEQ multiplex PCR assay. TCRdb took this table from immuneACCESS and kept in-frame rearrangements with V and J called. Such tables lack part of the clones; where checked against another copy, unresolved V genes explain under half of the gap, and the rest is unexplained. For this sample there are about 440,000 clones; 70% to 90% appear just once. The leading ten clones occupy about 2.1% of the sample. Sequencing used PBMCs or T cells enriched from blood (not recorded which). The origin of the receptors is a young woman with acute COVID-19.

This clone has just one count. This chain connects TRBV7-9 to TRBJ1-1, with a weak D call TRBD1 (5 bases). The length of the CDR3 is 15 residues. V lost 6 bases, J lost 5 bases, and 19 bases lay in between. CDR1 and CDR2 (germline): SEHNR, FQNEAQ (reference sequence). The CDR3 reads CASSGVREGKTEAFF. CDR3 sequence (DNA): TGTGCCAGCAGTGGGGTAAGGGAGGGGAAGACTGAAGCTTTCTTT.

The rearrangement uses TRBV6-1 and TRBJ2-7, with D unresolved. The germline gives CDR1 MNHNS, CDR2 SASEGT. V was pared by 2 bases and J by 3 bases, with 5 bases between. This CDR3 has 12 residues. The CDR3 DNA reads as TGTGCCAGCAGTGAATCTAACTACGAGCAGTACTTC. Translated, it gives CASSESNYEQYF.

Only one count was recorded for this clone. The chain carries TRBV6-5 and TRBJ1-1; D is possibly TRBD1 (5 bases). Trimming cost V 6 bases and J 4 bases, with 18 bases left between them. This CDR3 has 15 amino acids. Germline lookup yields CDR1 MNHEY and CDR2 SVGAGI. For the CDR3, the DNA is TGTGCCAGCAGCCAAATTACTCAGGGCGGCACTGAAGCTTTCTTT. Protein: CASSQITQGGTEAFF.

The chain recombines TRBV18 with TRBJ2-1, with D possibly TRBD2 on 6 matching bases. In germline, CDR1 is KGHSH, CDR2 LQKENI. The CDR3 totals 15 residues. The V end was cut by 2 bases, the J end by 4 bases, with 12 bases between. The CDR3 coding sequence is TGTGCCAGCTCACCAGGCGGGATCAGATACAATGAGCAGTTCTTC. Amino acid sequence: CASSPGGIRYNEQFF.

The rearrangement uses TRBV6-5 and TRBJ2-7; a weak D match, TRBD1 (6 bases). Germline V gives CDR1 MNHEY, CDR2 SVGAGI. Trimming left V 6 bases short and J 1 base short, with 13 bases between. The CDR3 has 14 amino acids. The CDR3 coding sequence is TGTGCCAGCAGGAAGGGGGACCCGTCCTACGAGCAGTACTTC. It is translated as CASRKGDPSYEQYF.

The chain links TRBV9 to TRBJ2-1, with D possibly TRBD2 on 5 matching bases. The CDR3 consists of 15 residues. Deletions cut 4 bases from V and 0 bases from J, with 11 bases between. Per the germline V gene, CDR1 is SGDLS and CDR2 is YYNGEE. This CDR3 reads CASSPIEGSYNEQFF. CDR3 sequence (DNA): TGTGCCAGCAGCCCAATCGAGGGCTCCTACAATGAGCAGTTCTTC.

This clone was observed once. This chain joins TRBV7-2 and TRBJ1-5; 8 bases are a match to TRBD1. CDR3 length equals 16 residues. Germline CDR1 SGHTA, CDR2 FQGNSA. J gave up 4 bases and V 0 bases, and 5 bases lay outside the gene matches. The CDR3 region is CASSLAATGGNQPQHF. Here the CDR3 DNA reads TGTGCCAGCAGCTTAGCTGCAACAGGGGGGAATCAGCCCCAGCATTTT.

This clone has only a few counts. This chain connects TRBV5-6 to TRBJ1-6; 7 positions match TRBD1. The CDR3 consists of 14 residues. CDR1 is SGHDT and CDR2 is YYEEEE in the germline V gene. The V segment lost 2 bases and the J segment 7 bases; nucleotides outside the gene matches: 3. CDR3 loop: CASSFGTENSPLHF. The CDR3 region has the DNA TGTGCCAGCAGCTTCGGGACAGAGAATTCACCCCTCCACTTT. Combining the CDR3 with reference TRBV5-6 and TRBJ1-6 gives the whole variable domain DAGVTQSPTHLIKTRGQQVTLRCSPKSGHDTVSWYQQALGQGPQFIFQYYEEEERQRGNFPDRFSGHQFPNYSSELNVNALLLGDSALYLCASSFGTENSPLHFGNGTRLTVT.

This clone was seen only once. The rearrangement joins TRBV5-4 to TRBJ1-2; 7 bases align to TRBD1. This CDR3 has 14 amino acids. With V trimmed by 4 bases and J by 2 bases, 5 bases remained unmatched. Germline V CDR1 and CDR2: SGHNT, YYREEE (reference sequence). CDR3 in DNA: TGTGCCAGCAGCGTCCAACAGGGGAACTATGGCTACACCTTC. It is translated as CASSVQQGNYGYTF.

The chain employs TRBV6-2 or TRBV6-3 and TRBJ2-7, with 7 bases fitting TRBD2. From germline, CDR1 is MNHEY and CDR2 SVGEGT. The CDR3 has 15 amino acids. V was clipped by 5 bases and J by 5 bases; unmatched bases: 12. CDR3 nucleotides: TGTGCCAGCAGTCAAACCGGGACTAAAGGCAACGAGCAGTACTTC. Translation: CASSQTGTKGNEQYF.

J is TRBJ2-7 and V is TRBV6-6; D call uncertain. The germline V gene has CDR1 MNHNY and CDR2 SVGAGI (reference sequence). The V and J ends lost 2 bases and 0 bases respectively, with 8 bases between them. The CDR3 spans 14 residues. The CDR3 DNA sequence: TGTGCCAGCAGTTACGGCCTGAACTCCTACGAGCAGTACTTC. Residues: CASSYGLNSYEQYF.

The chain carries TRBV9 and TRBJ2-2; D is uncertain. The CDR3 totals 16 residues. The V gene's germline CDR1 is SGDLS and CDR2 YYNGEE. Trimming pared 0 bases from V and 0 bases from J, leaving 9 bases between. CDR3 nucleotides: TGTGCCAGCAGCGTAGGGGCTACCCCGAACACCGGGGAGCTGTTTTTT. This sequence encodes CASSVGATPNTGELFF.

The CDR3 spells CASRGQAGYEQYF. Written as DNA, the CDR3 is TGTGCCAGCAGGGGACAGGCGGGCTACGAGCAGTACTTC. The chain employs TRBV2 and TRBJ2-7; TRBD1 aligns across 8 bases. The CDR3 has 13 amino acids. Germline values: CDR1 SNHLY, CDR2 FYNNEI. Trimming cost V 6 bases and J 3 bases; bases outside gene matches: 4.

The genes are TRBV28 and TRBJ2-5, with D maybe TRBD2 (5 bases). Deletions cut 7 bases from V and 2 bases from J, with 14 bases between. Germline loops: CDR1 MDHEN, CDR2 SYDVKM. The CDR3 contains 14 residues. CDR3 sequence reads: CASNKLRGQETQYF. The CDR3 bases are TGTGCCAGCAACAAACTGAGAGGGCAAGAGACCCAGTACTTC.

The chain joins TRBV19 to TRBJ2-7; 8 nucleotides align to TRBD1. Germline-derived CDR1 and CDR2 are LNHDA and SQIVND (reference sequence). V lost 5 bases and J lost 5; bases outside the gene matches: 11. The CDR3 consists of 15 residues. CDR3 DNA: TGTGCCAGTAGTTCTATAGACAGGGGCCGTGACGAGCAGTACTTC. Amino acids: CASSSIDRGRDEQYF.

V and J are TRBV6-4 and TRBJ1-2, with 7 bases that match TRBD1. This CDR3 has 11 amino acids. The germline CDR1 and CDR2 sequences are MRHNA and SNTAGT. The J segment lost 4 bases and the V segment lost 8 bases, leaving 1 base of the junction unmatched. Written as DNA, the CDR3 is TGTGCCAGCGGGGACAGCTATGGCTACACCTTC. Amino acid sequence: CASGDSYGYTF.

This clone was observed once. The chain recombines TRBV28 with TRBJ2-5; weak D call: TRBD2 (5 bases). The CDR3 extends over 13 amino acids. V was trimmed by 9 bases and J by 0 bases, leaving 11 bases between them. Looked up from germline, CDR1 is MDHEN and CDR2 is SYDVKM. The CDR3 sequence is CASVPGYQETQYF. The CDR3 DNA reads as TGTGCCAGTGTACCGGGGTACCAAGAGACCCAGTACTTC.

This chain links TRBV7-2 with TRBJ2-7, with 8 nucleotides matching TRBD1. Germline trimming cut 3 bases from V and 1 base from J; bases unmatched to any gene: 5. The CDR3 has 15 amino acids. Germline V gene lookup returns CDR1 SGHTA and CDR2 FQGNSA. CDR3 sequence (DNA): TGTGCCAGCAGCTTCCCAGGGGGCGCGTCCTACGAGCAGTACTTC. This translates into CASSFPGGASYEQYF. The complete variable domain, with remaining parts taken from reference TRBV7-2 and TRBJ2-7, reads GAGVSQSPSNKVTEKGKDVELRCDPISGHTALYWYRQSLGQGLEFLIYFQGNSAPDKSGLPSDRFSAERTGGSVSTLTIQRTQQEDSAVYLCASSFPGGASYEQYFGPGTRLTVT.

The chain has TRBV29-1 and TRBJ1-5, with D tentatively TRBD1 (6 bases). CDR3 length: 12 residues. V was pared by 3 bases and J by 5 bases, with 8 bases between. CDR1 SQVTM and CDR2 ANQGSEA come from the germline V gene. The CDR3 here is CSVEGAHQPQHF. DNA for the CDR3: TGCAGCGTTGAGGGGGCTCATCAGCCCCAGCATTTT.

The chain couples TRBV7-2 to TRBJ1-5; 8 nucleotides align to TRBD1. The CDR3 has 16 amino acids. After removal of 0 bases from V and 6 bases from J, the junction contained 7 bases not matched to a gene. CDR1 and CDR2 from the germline V gene are SGHTA and FQGNSA. The CDR3 DNA is TGTGCCAGCAGCTTAGCCGGACAGGGAAACGGTCAGCCCCAGCATTTT. It yields the protein CASSLAGQGNGQPQHF. The entire variable domain, with the rest obtained from reference TRBV7-2 and TRBJ1-5, is as follows: GAGVSQSPSNKVTEKGKDVELRCDPISGHTALYWYRQSLGQGLEFLIYFQGNSAPDKSGLPSDRFSAERTGGSVSTLTIQRTQQEDSAVYLCASSLAGQGNGQPQHFGDGTRLSIL.

The rearrangement joins TRBV6-1 to TRBJ2-2, with D perhaps TRBD2 (6 bases). In germline, CDR1 is MNHNS, CDR2 SASEGT. The CDR3 totals 15 residues. V lost 3 bases to trimming and J lost 5 bases, with 13 bases between them. In nucleotides, the CDR3 is TGTGCCAGCAGTGACAGGGAGGTTAGGACCGGGGAGCTGTTTTTT. Translation gives CASSDREVRTGELFF.